This T cell receptor (beta chain) was sequenced in a study of blood T cell repertoires in COVID-19. Study information: PBMCs, B-cell-depleted T cells, or T cells were the source of the cDNA or gDNA that made up the material.

The V gene lost 4 bases and the J gene lost 1 base, with 7 bases spanning the gap. This CDR3 region has 13 residues. Germline CDR1 reads SGHTA; CDR2 reads FQGNSA. The authors' processing: By means of reference gene primer amplification, nucleated cell counts were estimated. TCRdb keeps only in-frame clones here, not all; method: immunoSEQ multiplex PCR. Clonal size and the V and J genes are those of that table, whereas D and trimming came from the DNA. The sample consists of 110,000 to 150,000 clones, 70% to 90% of them appearing once. Individuals drawn from under 30 US areas were roughly 18 to 95 years old. Membership in each cohort depended on participant-reported clinical history.

Sequencing input: PBMCs or T cells enriched from blood (not recorded which). This sequence originates from a man between 45 and 60 years old who had recovered from COVID-19. This chain connects TRBV7-2 to TRBJ1-1; D might be TRBD1 (5 bases). CDR3 in amino acids: CASSSTENTEAFF. The CDR3 DNA reads TGTGCCAGCAGCTCGACAGAGAACACTGAAGCTTTCTTT.